This T cell receptor (beta chain) comes out of a study of patients and donors after allogeneic stem cell transplantation. This clonotype was recorded a few times. This CDR3 contains 16 residues. Germline V CDR1 and CDR2: MNHEY, SMNVEV (reference sequence). V shed 5 bases, J shed 0 bases, and the junction held 3 bases outside the gene matches. MiXCR, applied by TCRdb to the RT-PCR reads, yields one record per CDR3 protein. The sample shows about 960,000 distinct CDR3 sequences, about a sixth of them seen only once. The source of this sequence is a human donor who was either an allogeneic HSCT recipient or a stem cell or donor lymphocyte infusion donor (not recorded which). It is not recorded whose cells these are; they may come from a transplant donor. The chain carries TRBV27 and TRBJ2-6; the match to TRBD1 covers 8 bases. Source material: blood, either unsorted or a sorted T cell fraction (not recorded which). CDR3 region: CASSRTGSSGANVLTF. The CDR3 nucleotides are TGTGCCAGCAGTCGGACAGGGAGCTCTGGGGCCAACGTCCTGACTTTC. Full variable domain (outside the CDR3, taken from reference TRBV27 and TRBJ2-6): EAQVTQNPRYLITVTGKKLTVTCSQNMNHEYMSWYRQDPGLGLRQIYYSMNVEVTDKGDVPEGYKVSRKEKRNFPLILESPSPNQTSLYFCASSRTGSSGANVLTFGAGSRLTVL.